In its sample, the clone carrying this TCR beta chain was seen many times. This sample was taken from a study of CD8+CD57+ T cells in acquired aplastic anemia. About the research overall: Sorted CD4+ and CD8+ cells gave a mean 3.2 ug DNA, range about 0.19 to 27.4 ug. Some 10 million reads were obtained on average for healthy donor CD4+ cells.

Genomic DNA templated the TCR beta VDJ and CDR3 profiling. TCRdb re-called the reads through MiXCR, storing one row per CDR3 protein. Among 200,000 to 250,000 distinct CDR3 sequences, roughly 35% were seen once, and the ten largest hold about 1.1%. This CDR3 comprises 15 residues. Germline-derived CDR1 and CDR2 are LNHNV and YYDKDF (reference sequence). With 0 bases removed from V and 1 base from J, the gap between germline ends came to 9 bases. The V gene is TRBV15, the J gene TRBJ2-5; the D is unclear. The clonotype was recovered from a human donor in good health, serving as a control. What was sequenced was sorted CD4+, CD8+, or CD8+CD57+ T cells (not recorded which) from PBMCs. The CDR3 reads CATSRDGGPQETQYF. The CDR3 DNA reads TGTGCCACCAGCAGAGATGGTGGGCCCCAAGAGACCCAGTACTTC.